This entry describes one T cell receptor beta chain. The antigen remains undetermined. The sample originates from a study of cytomegalovirus exposure and HLA in healthy donors. PCR primers comprised 60 Vbeta and 13 Jbeta primers. Method: immunoSEQ multiplex PCR; TCRdb's copy keeps in-frame clones and lacks some. The sample lists roughly 70,000 clones; more than 75% were seen once. Study findings and constraints: Sequencing depth roughly uniform across donors was assumed in presence/absence analyses. Reportedly, diagnosis of cytomegalovirus status by the classifier showed high specificity and sensitivity. A later analysis linked 15,000 to 20,000 TCR beta sequences to HLA alleles at 0.05 false discovery rate.

The source material was PBMCs. This clonotype was sampled from a young man in good health and CMV-seronegative.

The CDR3: CASSNYLGGGEQYF. CDR3 DNA sequence: TGCGCCAGCAGCAACTACCTGGGTGGCGGCGAGCAGTACTTC. This chain joins TRBV5-1 and TRBJ2-7; D remains unclear. V shed 4 bases and J shed 6 bases, with 17 bases lying between them. The CDR3 is 14 residues long. The germline V gene has CDR1 SGHRS and CDR2 YFSETQ.